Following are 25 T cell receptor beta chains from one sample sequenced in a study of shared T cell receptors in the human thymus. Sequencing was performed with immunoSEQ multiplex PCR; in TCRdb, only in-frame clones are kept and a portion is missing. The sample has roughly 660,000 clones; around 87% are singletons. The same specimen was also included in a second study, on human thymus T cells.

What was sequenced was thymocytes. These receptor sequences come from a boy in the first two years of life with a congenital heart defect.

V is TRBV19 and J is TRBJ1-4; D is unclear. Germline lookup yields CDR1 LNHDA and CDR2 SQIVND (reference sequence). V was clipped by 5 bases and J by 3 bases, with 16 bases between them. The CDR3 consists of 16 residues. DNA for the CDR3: TGTGCCAGTAGTGCCCGGGAGGGCGGTTCTAATGAAAAACTGTTTTTT. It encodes CASSAREGGSNEKLFF.

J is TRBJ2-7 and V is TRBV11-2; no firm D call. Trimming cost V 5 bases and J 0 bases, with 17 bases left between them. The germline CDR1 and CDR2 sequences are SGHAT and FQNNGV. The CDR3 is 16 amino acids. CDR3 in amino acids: CASSGPWAPTSYEQYF. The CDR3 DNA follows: TGTGCCAGCAGCGGCCCCTGGGCTCCCACCTCCTACGAGCAGTACTTC.

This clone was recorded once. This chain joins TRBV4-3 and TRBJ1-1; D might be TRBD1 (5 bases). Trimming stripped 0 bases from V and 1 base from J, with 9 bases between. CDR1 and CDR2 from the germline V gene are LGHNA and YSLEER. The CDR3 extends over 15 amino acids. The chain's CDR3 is CASSQEEGPNTEAFF. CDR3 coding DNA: TGCGCCAGCAGCCAAGAGGAGGGGCCGAACACTGAAGCTTTCTTT.

The CDR3 spells CASSEKRAQYF. The CDR3 DNA is TGCGCCAGCAGTGAGAAGAGGGCCCAGTACTTC. The rearrangement links TRBV10-2 to TRBJ2-5; perhaps TRBD2 as D (5 bases). Trimming left V 2 bases short and J 9 bases short, with 7 bases between. The CDR3 length is 11 residues. The germline V gene encodes CDR1 WSHSY and CDR2 SAAADI.

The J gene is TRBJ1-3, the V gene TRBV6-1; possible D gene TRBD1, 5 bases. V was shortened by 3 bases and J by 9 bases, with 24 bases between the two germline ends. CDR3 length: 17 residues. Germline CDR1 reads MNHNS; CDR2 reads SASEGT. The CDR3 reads CASSDWRAEGIGGTIYF. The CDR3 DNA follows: TGTGCCAGCAGTGATTGGAGGGCCGAGGGAATTGGGGGCACCATATATTTT.

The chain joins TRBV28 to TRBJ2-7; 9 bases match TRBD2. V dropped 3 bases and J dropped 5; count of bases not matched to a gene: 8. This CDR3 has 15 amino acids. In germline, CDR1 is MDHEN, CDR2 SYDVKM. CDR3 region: CASSLPLSGSHEQYF. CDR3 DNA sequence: TGTGCCAGCAGTTTGCCGCTTAGCGGGAGCCACGAGCAGTACTTC. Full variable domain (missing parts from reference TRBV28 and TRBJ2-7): DVKVTQSSRYLVKRTGEKVFLECVQDMDHENMFWYRQDPGLGLRLIYFSYDVKMKEKGDIPEGYSVSREKKERFSLILESASTNQTSMYLCASSLPLSGSHEQYFGPGTRLTVT.

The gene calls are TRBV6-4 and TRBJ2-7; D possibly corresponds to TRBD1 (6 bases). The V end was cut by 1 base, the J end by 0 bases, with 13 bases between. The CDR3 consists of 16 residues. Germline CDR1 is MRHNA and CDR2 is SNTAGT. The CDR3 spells CASSDLGALLSYEQYF. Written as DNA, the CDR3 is TGTGCCAGCAGTGACTTGGGGGCCCTACTCTCCTACGAGCAGTACTTC.

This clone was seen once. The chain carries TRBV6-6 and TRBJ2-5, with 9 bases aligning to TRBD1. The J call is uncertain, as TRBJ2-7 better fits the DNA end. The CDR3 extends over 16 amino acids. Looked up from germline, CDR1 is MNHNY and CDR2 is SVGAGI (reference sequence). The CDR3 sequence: CASSYWNRGRLDEQYF. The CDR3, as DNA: TGTGCCAGCAGTTACTGGAACAGGGGGCGATTGGACGAGCAGTACTTC.

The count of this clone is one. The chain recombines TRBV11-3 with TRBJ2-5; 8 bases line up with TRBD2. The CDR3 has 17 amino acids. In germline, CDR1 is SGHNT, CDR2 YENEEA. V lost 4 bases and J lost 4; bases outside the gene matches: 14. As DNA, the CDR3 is TGTGCCAGCAGCTCCTCAGCGGGGGAAGGGCGGCGAGAGACCCAGTACTTC. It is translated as CASSSSAGEGRRETQYF. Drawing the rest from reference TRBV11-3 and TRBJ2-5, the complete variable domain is EAGVVQSPRYKIIEKKQPVAFWCNPISGHNTLYWYLQNLGQGPELLIRYENEEAVDDSQLPKDRFSAERLKGVDSTLKIQPAELGDSAVYLCASSSSAGEGRRETQYFGPGTRLLVL.

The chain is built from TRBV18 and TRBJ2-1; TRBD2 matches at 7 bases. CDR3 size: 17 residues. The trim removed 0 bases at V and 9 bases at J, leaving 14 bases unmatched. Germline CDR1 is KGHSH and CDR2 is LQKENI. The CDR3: CASSPPLSGEQDSEQFF. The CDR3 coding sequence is TGTGCCAGCTCACCACCCCTGAGCGGGGAACAGGATAGTGAGCAGTTCTTC. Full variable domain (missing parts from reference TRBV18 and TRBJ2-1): NAGVMQNPRHLVRRRGQEARLRCSPMKGHSHVYWYRQLPEEGLKFMVYLQKENIIDESGMPKERFSAEFPKEGPSILRIQQVVRGDSAAYFCASSPPLSGEQDSEQFFGPGTRLTVL.

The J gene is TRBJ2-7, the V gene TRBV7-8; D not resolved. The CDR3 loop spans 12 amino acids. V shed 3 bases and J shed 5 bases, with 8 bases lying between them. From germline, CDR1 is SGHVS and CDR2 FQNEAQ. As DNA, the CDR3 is TGTGCCAGCAGCTTGAAGCCCCACGAGCAGTACTTC. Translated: CASSLKPHEQYF.

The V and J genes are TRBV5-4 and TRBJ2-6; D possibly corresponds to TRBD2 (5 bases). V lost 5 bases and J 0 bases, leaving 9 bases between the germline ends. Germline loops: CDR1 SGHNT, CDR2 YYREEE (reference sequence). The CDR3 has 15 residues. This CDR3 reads CASRGSSSGANVLTF. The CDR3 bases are TGTGCCAGCAGGGGGAGTTCCTCTGGGGCCAACGTCCTGACTTTC.

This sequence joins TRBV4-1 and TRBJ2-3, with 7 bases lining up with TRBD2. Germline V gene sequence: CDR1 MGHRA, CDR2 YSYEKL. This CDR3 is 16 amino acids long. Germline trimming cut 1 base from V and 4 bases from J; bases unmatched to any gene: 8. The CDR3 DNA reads TGCGCCAGCAGCCAAGTAACCGGGAGGCAGGCAGATACGCAGTATTTT. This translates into CASSQVTGRQADTQYF.

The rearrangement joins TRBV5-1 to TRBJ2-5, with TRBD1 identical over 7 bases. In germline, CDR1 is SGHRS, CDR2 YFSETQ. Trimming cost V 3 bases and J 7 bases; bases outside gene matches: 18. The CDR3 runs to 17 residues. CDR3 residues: CASSSSSGTATDGTQYF. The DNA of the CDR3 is TGCGCCAGCAGCTCTTCCTCCGGGACAGCGACGGACGGGACCCAGTACTTC.

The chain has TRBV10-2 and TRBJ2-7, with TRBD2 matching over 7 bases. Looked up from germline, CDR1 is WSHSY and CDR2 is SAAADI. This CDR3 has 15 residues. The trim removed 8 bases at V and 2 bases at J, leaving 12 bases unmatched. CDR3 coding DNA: TGCGCCAGCCAATGGGCAGGGCGGGAGCCCTACGAGCAGTACTTC. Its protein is CASQWAGREPYEQYF.

The CDR3 protein is CASSPTGGEGYEQYF. DNA for the CDR3: TGTGCCAGCAGCCCTACAGGGGGCGAGGGCTACGAGCAGTACTTC. The V gene is TRBV4-2, the J gene TRBJ2-7; 9 nucleotides line up with TRBD1. The CDR3 length is 15 residues. J lost 3 bases, V lost 4 bases, and 7 bases had no gene match. Germline CDR1 and CDR2: LGHNA and YNFKEQ.

The CDR3 bases are TGCGCCAGCAGCCAAGGTCCGACTAGCGGGAGTAATGAGCAGTTCTTC. Translating gives CASSQGPTSGSNEQFF. The chain joins TRBV4-3 to TRBJ2-1; 12 bases map to TRBD2. The CDR3 is made up of 16 amino acids. CDR1 and CDR2 (germline): LGHNA, YSLEER. V dropped 1 base and J dropped 7; count of bases not matched to a gene: 5.

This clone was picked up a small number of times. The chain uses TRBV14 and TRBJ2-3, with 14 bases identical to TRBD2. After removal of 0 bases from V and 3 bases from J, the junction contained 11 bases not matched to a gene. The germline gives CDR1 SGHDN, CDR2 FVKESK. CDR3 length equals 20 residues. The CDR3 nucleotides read TGTGCCAGCAGCCAAGATCTTTGGGGACTAGCGGGAGCAAAGACAGATACGCAGTATTTT. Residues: CASSQDLWGLAGAKTDTQYF.

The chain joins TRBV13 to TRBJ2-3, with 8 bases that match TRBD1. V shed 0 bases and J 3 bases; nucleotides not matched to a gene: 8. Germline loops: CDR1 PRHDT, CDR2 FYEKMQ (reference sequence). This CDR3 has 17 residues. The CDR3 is CASSLGPSGGVTDTQYF. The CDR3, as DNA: TGTGCCAGCAGCTTAGGCCCTTCAGGGGGCGTGACAGATACGCAGTATTTT.

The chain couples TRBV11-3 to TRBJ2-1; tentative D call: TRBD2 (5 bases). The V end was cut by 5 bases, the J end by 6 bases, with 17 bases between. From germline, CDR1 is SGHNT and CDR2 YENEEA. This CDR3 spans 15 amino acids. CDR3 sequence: CASSHPGTGFNEQFF. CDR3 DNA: TGTGCCAGCAGCCATCCGGGAACTGGGTTCAATGAGCAGTTCTTC. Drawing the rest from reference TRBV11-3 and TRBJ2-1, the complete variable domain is EAGVVQSPRYKIIEKKQPVAFWCNPISGHNTLYWYLQNLGQGPELLIRYENEEAVDDSQLPKDRFSAERLKGVDSTLKIQPAELGDSAVYLCASSHPGTGFNEQFFGPGTRLTVL.

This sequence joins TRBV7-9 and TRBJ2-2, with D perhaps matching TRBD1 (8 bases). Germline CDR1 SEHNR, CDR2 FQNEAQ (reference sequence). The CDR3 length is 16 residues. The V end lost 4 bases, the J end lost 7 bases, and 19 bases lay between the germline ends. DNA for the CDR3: TGTGCCAGCAGCTCCGGCGGGGGACAGGTTCGCGGGGAGCTGTTTTTT. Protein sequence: CASSSGGGQVRGELFF.

The CDR3 DNA is TGTGCCAGCTCACCTGGGGCAAGTGAAGCTTTCTTT. Protein sequence: CASSPGASEAFF. This sequence joins TRBV18 and TRBJ1-1, with D perhaps TRBD1 (5 bases). Trimming removed 3 bases from V and 7 bases from J, with 9 bases in between. There are 12 residues in the CDR3. Germline lookup yields CDR1 KGHSH and CDR2 LQKENI.

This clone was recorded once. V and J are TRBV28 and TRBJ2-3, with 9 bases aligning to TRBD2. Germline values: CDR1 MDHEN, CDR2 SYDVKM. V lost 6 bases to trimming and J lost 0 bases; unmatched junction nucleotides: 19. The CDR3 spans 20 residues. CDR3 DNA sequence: TGTGCCAGCAGCCCCACCCCCCGGCGGGAGGGATTCAATAGCACAGATACGCAGTATTTT. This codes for CASSPTPRREGFNSTDTQYF.

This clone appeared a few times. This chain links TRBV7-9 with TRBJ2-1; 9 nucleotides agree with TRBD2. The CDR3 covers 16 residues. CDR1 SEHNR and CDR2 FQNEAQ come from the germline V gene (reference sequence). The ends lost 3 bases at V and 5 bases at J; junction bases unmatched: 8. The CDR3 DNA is TGTGCCAGCAGCTTTGGGAGACTAGCGGACAACAATGAGCAGTTCTTC. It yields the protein CASSFGRLADNNEQFF. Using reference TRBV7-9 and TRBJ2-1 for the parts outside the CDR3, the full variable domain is DTGVSQNPRHKITKRGQNVTFRCDPISEHNRLYWYRQTLGQGPEFLTYFQNEAQLEKSRLLSDRFSAERPKGSFSTLEIQRTEQGDSAMYLCASSFGRLADNNEQFFGPGTRLTVL.

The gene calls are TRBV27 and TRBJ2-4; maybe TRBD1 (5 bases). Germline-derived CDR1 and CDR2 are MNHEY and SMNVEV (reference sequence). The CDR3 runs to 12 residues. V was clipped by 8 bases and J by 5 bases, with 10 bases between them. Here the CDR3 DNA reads TGTGCCAGCTTCCAGGGCGAAAACATTCAGTACTTC. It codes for CASFQGENIQYF.